These T cell receptor beta chains were read from a single sample in a study of CD8+CD57+ T cells in acquired aplastic anemia. TCRdb re-analysed the reads in MiXCR, keeping a single row per CDR3 protein. The repertoire holds around 220,000 distinct CDR3 sequences, over 40% seen once, with nearly 20% in the top ten. Sequenced sample: sorted CD4+, CD8+, or CD8+CD57+ T cells (not recorded which) from PBMCs. Source of these receptors: a human donor with aplastic anemia. Each CDR3 is given with its conserved first and last residue. The D gene is left open where the match is weak. The size field is filled for only some rows; it gives once, few, many or a size class.

v_gene: TRBV2; d_gene: -; abundance: few; j_gene: TRBJ1-3; CDR3aa: CASSDDGNTIYF; CDR3nt: TGTGCCAGCAGTGACGACGGAAACACCATATATTTT
v_gene: TRBV20-1; d_gene: -; abundance: -; j_gene: TRBJ2-1; CDR3aa: CSARSGGADNEQFF; CDR3nt: TGCAGTGCTAGATCCGGGGGCGCGGACAATGAGCAGTTCTTC
v_gene: TRBV18; d_gene: -; abundance: few; j_gene: TRBJ1-1; CDR3aa: CASSPGRGAEAFF; CDR3nt: TGTGCCAGCTCACCAGGAAGGGGCGCTGAAGCTTTCTTT
v_gene: TRBV2; d_gene: -; abundance: many; j_gene: TRBJ1-1; CDR3aa: CASSEARAEAFF; CDR3nt: TGTGCCAGCAGTGAAGCGAGGGCGGAAGCTTTCTTT
v_gene: TRBV2; d_gene: -; abundance: many; j_gene: TRBJ2-3; CDR3aa: CASSSGLYPDTQYF; CDR3nt: TGTGCCAGCAGCTCCGGCCTTTATCCAGATACGCAGTATTTT
v_gene: TRBV5-1; d_gene: -; abundance: few; j_gene: TRBJ1-2; CDR3aa: CASSFDSLNYGYTF; CDR3nt: TGCGCCAGCAGCTTCGACAGCCTTAACTATGGCTACACCTTC
v_gene: TRBV9; d_gene: TRBD1; abundance: -; j_gene: TRBJ1-4; CDR3aa: CASSHRDRNEKLFF; CDR3nt: TGTGCCAGCAGCCACCGGGACAGGAATGAAAAACTGTTTTTT
v_gene: TRBV20-1; d_gene: -; abundance: many; j_gene: TRBJ1-2; CDR3aa: CSALPDLMGLYGYTF; CDR3nt: TGCAGTGCTTTACCTGATCTAATGGGGCTCTATGGCTACACCTTC
v_gene: TRBV5-1; d_gene: -; abundance: many; j_gene: TRBJ1-1; CDR3aa: CASSLIQAMNTEAFF; CDR3nt: TGCGCCAGCAGCTTGATACAGGCAATGAACACTGAAGCTTTCTTT
v_gene: TRBV12-3/TRBV12-4; d_gene: -; abundance: -; j_gene: TRBJ1-5; CDR3aa: CASGPDSFNQPQHF; CDR3nt: TGTGCTAGTGGTCCGGACAGTTTCAATCAGCCCCAGCATTTT
v_gene: TRBV25-1; d_gene: -; abundance: -; j_gene: TRBJ1-2; CDR3aa: CASSFGDGNYGYTF; CDR3nt: TGCGCCAGCAGCTTCGGAGATGGTAACTATGGCTACACCTTC
v_gene: TRBV3-1; d_gene: TRBD2; abundance: -; j_gene: TRBJ2-5; CDR3aa: CSSSQESRTGGKTQYF; CDR3nt: TGTTCCAGCAGCCAAGAATCCCGGACGGGGGGTAAGACCCAGTACTTC
v_gene: TRBV10-3; d_gene: -; abundance: many; j_gene: TRBJ2-3; CDR3aa: CAISERDTQYF; CDR3nt: TGTGCCATCAGTGAGCGAGACACGCAGTATTTT
v_gene: TRBV18; d_gene: -; abundance: -; j_gene: TRBJ2-2; CDR3aa: CASSPLGHDVGGELFF; CDR3nt: TGTGCCAGCTCACCTCTAGGACACGACGTCGGCGGGGAGCTGTTTTTT
v_gene: TRBV7-2; d_gene: -; abundance: -; j_gene: TRBJ2-7; CDR3aa: CASSADLAAEQYF; CDR3nt: TGTGCCAGCAGCGCCGACCTCGCAGCCGAGCAGTACTTC
v_gene: TRBV29-1; d_gene: -; abundance: -; j_gene: TRBJ2-5; CDR3aa: CSVSGTSVQGTQYF; CDR3nt: TGCAGCGTATCCGGGACTTCGGTACAAGGGACCCAGTACTTC
v_gene: TRBV18; d_gene: TRBD2; abundance: -; j_gene: TRBJ2-1; CDR3aa: CASSPSGTSGGLGYNEQFF; CDR3nt: TGTGCCAGCTCACCATCCGGGACTAGCGGGGGGCTAGGGTACAATGAGCAGTTCTTC
v_gene: TRBV15; d_gene: TRBD2; abundance: few; j_gene: TRBJ2-3; CDR3aa: CATAGGGGSDTQYF; CDR3nt: TGTGCCACCGCGGGAGGCGGGGGATCGGATACGCAGTATTTT
v_gene: TRBV7-3; d_gene: TRBD2; abundance: many; j_gene: TRBJ2-5; CDR3aa: CASSPTSGGNTQYF; CDR3nt: TGTGCCAGCAGCCCCACTAGCGGGGGGAATACCCAGTACTTC
v_gene: TRBV18; d_gene: -; abundance: -; j_gene: TRBJ2-7; CDR3aa: CASSLRDEGSEQYF; CDR3nt: TGTGCCAGCTCACTCAGGGACGAAGGGAGCGAGCAGTACTTC
v_gene: TRBV19; d_gene: TRBD1; abundance: many; j_gene: TRBJ2-2; CDR3aa: CASSVGWGTVHTGELFF; CDR3nt: TGTGCCAGTAGTGTAGGGTGGGGGACAGTACACACCGGGGAGCTGTTTTTT
v_gene: TRBV25-1; d_gene: TRBD1; abundance: -; j_gene: TRBJ1-1; CDR3aa: CASSDLPGQGAPGTEAFF; CDR3nt: TGTGCCAGCAGTGACCTTCCGGGACAGGGGGCGCCGGGCACTGAAGCTTTCTTT
v_gene: TRBV5-4; d_gene: -; abundance: many; j_gene: TRBJ1-2; CDR3aa: CASSLDSSIDGYTF; CDR3nt: TGTGCCAGCAGCTTGGACAGTTCCATCGATGGCTACACCTTC
v_gene: TRBV11-3; d_gene: TRBD1; abundance: few; j_gene: TRBJ1-2; CDR3aa: CASSLGEGTGSYGYTF; CDR3nt: TGTGCCAGCAGCTTAGGTGAAGGGACAGGGAGCTATGGCTACACCTTC
v_gene: TRBV7-9; d_gene: -; abundance: -; j_gene: TRBJ1-1; CDR3aa: CASSSPPDRMNTEAFF; CDR3nt: TGTGCCAGCAGCTCCCCACCCGACAGGATGAACACTGAAGCTTTCTTT
v_gene: TRBV4-1; d_gene: -; abundance: many; j_gene: TRBJ2-7; CDR3aa: CASSPREEGHLYEQYF; CDR3nt: TGCGCCAGCAGCCCGCGGGAAGAAGGACATCTCTACGAGCAGTACTTC
v_gene: TRBV12-3/TRBV12-4; d_gene: TRBD1; abundance: -; j_gene: TRBJ2-2; CDR3aa: CASSKDRRHSGELFF; CDR3nt: TGTGCCAGCAGCAAGGACAGGCGCCATAGCGGGGAGCTGTTTTTT
v_gene: TRBV15; d_gene: TRBD2; abundance: -; j_gene: TRBJ2-3; CDR3aa: CATTTSGRTDTQYF; CDR3nt: TGTGCCACCACAACTAGCGGGAGGACAGATACGCAGTATTTT
v_gene: TRBV20-1; d_gene: -; abundance: many; j_gene: TRBJ2-3; CDR3aa: CSARELAGRTDTQYF; CDR3nt: TGCAGTGCTAGAGAACTAGCAGGGCGGACAGATACGCAGTATTTT
v_gene: TRBV7-2; d_gene: TRBD1; abundance: few; j_gene: TRBJ2-6; CDR3aa: CASSRTGAYVLTF; CDR3nt: TGTGCCAGCAGCCGGACAGGGGCCTACGTCCTGACTTTC
v_gene: TRBV7-8; d_gene: TRBD1; abundance: -; j_gene: TRBJ2-6; CDR3aa: CASTPGGGSGANVLTF; CDR3nt: TGTGCCAGCACCCCAGGGGGTGGGTCTGGGGCCAACGTCCTGACTTTC
v_gene: TRBV25-1; d_gene: -; abundance: many; j_gene: TRBJ2-5; CDR3aa: CASSVLAGEETQYF; CDR3nt: TGTGCCAGCAGTGTTCTAGCAGGGGAAGAGACCCAGTACTTC
v_gene: TRBV12-3/TRBV12-4; d_gene: -; abundance: many; j_gene: TRBJ1-5; CDR3aa: CASSLGREERNQPQHF; CDR3nt: TGTGCCAGCAGTTTGGGCAGGGAAGAGAGGAATCAGCCCCAGCATTTT
v_gene: TRBV2; d_gene: TRBD1; abundance: -; j_gene: TRBJ2-3; CDR3aa: CASSAATGAGTGLSTTQYF; CDR3nt: TGTGCCAGCAGTGCCGCCACGGGGGCCGGGACAGGCCTTTCTACTACGCAGTATTTT
v_gene: TRBV29-1; d_gene: -; abundance: many; j_gene: TRBJ2-1; CDR3aa: CSVADKEVQFNEQFF; CDR3nt: TGCAGCGTTGCGGACAAAGAGGTTCAATTTAATGAGCAGTTCTTC